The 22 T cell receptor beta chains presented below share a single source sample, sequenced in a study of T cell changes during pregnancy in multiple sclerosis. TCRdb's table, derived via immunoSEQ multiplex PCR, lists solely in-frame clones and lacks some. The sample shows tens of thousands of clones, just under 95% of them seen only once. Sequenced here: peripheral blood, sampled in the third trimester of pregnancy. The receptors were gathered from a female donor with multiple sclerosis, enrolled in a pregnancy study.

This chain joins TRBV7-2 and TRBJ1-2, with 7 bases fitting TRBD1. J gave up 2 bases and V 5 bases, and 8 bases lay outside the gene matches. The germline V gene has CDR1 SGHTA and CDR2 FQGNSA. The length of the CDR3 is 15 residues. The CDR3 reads CASSLGDRPNYGYTF. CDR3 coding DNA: TGTGCCAGCAGCCTGGGGGACAGACCCAACTATGGCTACACCTTC.

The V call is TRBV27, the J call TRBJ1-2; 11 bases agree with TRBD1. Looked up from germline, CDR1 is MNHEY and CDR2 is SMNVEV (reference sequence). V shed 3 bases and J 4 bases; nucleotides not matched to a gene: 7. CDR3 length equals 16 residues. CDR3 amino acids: CASSFAGGQGGYGYTF. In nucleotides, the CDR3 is TGTGCCAGCAGTTTTGCCGGGGGACAGGGGGGCTATGGCTACACCTTC.

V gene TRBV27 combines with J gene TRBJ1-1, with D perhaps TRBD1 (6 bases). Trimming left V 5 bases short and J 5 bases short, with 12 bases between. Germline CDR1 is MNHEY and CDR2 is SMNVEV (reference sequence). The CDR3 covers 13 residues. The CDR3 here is CASSTIDRTEAFF. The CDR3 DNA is TGTGCCAGCAGTACTATTGACAGGACTGAAGCTTTCTTT.

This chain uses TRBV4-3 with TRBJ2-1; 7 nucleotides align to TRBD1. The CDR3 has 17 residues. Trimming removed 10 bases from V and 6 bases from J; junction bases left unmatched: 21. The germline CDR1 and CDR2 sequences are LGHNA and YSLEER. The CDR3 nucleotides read TGCGCCATCACGGGACAGAAGACTCGATACTGCTTCAATGAGCAGTTCTTC. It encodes CAITGQKTRYCFNEQFF.

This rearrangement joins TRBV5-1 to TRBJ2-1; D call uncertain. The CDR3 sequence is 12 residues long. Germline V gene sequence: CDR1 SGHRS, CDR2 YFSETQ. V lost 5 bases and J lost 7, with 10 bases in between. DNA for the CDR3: TGCGCCAGCAGATGGGTCGGGAATGAGCAGTTCTTC. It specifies CASRWVGNEQFF.

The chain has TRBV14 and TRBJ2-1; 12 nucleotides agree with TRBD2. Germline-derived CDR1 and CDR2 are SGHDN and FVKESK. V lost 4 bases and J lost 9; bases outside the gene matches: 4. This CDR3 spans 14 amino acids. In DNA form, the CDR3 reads TGTGCCAGCAGCCCCGGGACTAGCGGGCGTGAGCAGTTCTTC. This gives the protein CASSPGTSGREQFF.

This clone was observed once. The CDR3 DNA follows: TGTGCCAGTAGTATCGGGGGGGCCCGCCCGGGGACTGAAGCTTTCTTT. It encodes CASSIGGARPGTEAFF. This chain uses TRBV19 with TRBJ1-1, with D possibly being TRBD1 (6 bases). From germline, CDR1 is LNHDA and CDR2 SQIVND (reference sequence). Trimming cost V 3 bases and J 5 bases, with 19 bases left between them. The CDR3 contains 16 residues.

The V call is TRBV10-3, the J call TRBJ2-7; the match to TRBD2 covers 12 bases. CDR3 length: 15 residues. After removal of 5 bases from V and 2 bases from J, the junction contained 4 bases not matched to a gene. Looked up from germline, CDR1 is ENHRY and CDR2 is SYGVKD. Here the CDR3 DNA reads TGTGCCATCAGTTGGACTAGCGGGACCCCCTACGAGCAGTACTTC. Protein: CAISWTSGTPYEQYF.

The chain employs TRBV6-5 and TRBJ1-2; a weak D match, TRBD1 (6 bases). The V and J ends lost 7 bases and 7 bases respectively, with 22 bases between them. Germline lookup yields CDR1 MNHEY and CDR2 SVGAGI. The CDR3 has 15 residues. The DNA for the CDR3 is TGTGCCAGCAATGTATCGCCAGGGGCTTTAAGTGGCTACACCTTC. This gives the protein CASNVSPGALSGYTF.

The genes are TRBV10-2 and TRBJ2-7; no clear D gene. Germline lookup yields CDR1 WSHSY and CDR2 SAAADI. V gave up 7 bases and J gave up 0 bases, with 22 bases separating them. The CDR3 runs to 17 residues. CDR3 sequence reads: CASTDSAARPYSYEQYF. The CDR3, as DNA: TGCGCCAGCACCGACTCAGCCGCGCGTCCTTACTCCTACGAGCAGTACTTC.

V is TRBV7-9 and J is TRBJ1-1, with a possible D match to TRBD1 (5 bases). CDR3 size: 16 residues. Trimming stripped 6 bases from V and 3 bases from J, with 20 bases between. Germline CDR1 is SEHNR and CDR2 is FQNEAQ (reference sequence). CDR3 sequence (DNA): TGTGCCAGCAGTGATCTCAGGGAATGGGGCGACACTGAAGCTTTCTTT. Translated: CASSDLREWGDTEAFF.

CDR3 loop: CASNYGGPNTEAFF. The CDR3 DNA reads TGCGCCAGCAATTACGGGGGTCCGAACACTGAAGCTTTCTTT. The rearrangement joins TRBV5-1 to TRBJ1-1; D might be TRBD1 (5 bases). The V end was cut by 6 bases, the J end by 1 base, with 13 bases between. Germline CDR1 reads SGHRS; CDR2 reads YFSETQ. The CDR3 is 14 residues long.

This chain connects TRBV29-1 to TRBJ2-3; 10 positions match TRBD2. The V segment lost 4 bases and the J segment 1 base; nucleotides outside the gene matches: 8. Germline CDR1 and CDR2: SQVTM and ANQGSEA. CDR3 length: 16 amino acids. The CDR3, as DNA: TGCAGCGTTGTCCTTGGGACTAGCGACCGCACAGATACGCAGTATTTT. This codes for CSVVLGTSDRTDTQYF.

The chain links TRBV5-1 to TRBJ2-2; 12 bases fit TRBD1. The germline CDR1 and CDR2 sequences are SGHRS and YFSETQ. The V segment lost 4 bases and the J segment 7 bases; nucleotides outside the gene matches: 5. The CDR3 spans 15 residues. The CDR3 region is CASSRDRGPGGELFF. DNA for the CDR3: TGCGCCAGCAGCAGGGACAGGGGGCCGGGCGGGGAGCTGTTTTTT. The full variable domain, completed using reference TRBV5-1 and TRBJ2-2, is KAGVTQTPRYLIKTRGQQVTLSCSPISGHRSVSWYQQTPGQGLQFLFEYFSETQRNKGNFPGRFSGRQFSNSRSEMNVSTLELGDSALYLCASSRDRGPGGELFFGEGSRLTVL.

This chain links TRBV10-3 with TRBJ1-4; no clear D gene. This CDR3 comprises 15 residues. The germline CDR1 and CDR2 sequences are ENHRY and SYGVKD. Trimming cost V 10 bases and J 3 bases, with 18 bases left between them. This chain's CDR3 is CATSAQAGSNEKLFF. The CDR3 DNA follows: TGTGCCACTTCGGCTCAGGCGGGGTCTAATGAAAAACTGTTTTTT.

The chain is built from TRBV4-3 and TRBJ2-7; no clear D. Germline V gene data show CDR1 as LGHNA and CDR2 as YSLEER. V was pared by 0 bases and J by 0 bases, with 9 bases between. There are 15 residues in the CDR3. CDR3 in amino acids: CASSQEGSISYEQYF. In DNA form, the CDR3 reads TGCGCCAGCAGCCAAGAGGGCAGTATCTCCTACGAGCAGTACTTC.

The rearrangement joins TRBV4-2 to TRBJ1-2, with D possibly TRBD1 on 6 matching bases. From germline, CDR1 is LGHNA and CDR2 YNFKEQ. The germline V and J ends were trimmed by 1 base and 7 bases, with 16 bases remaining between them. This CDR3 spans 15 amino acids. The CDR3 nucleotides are TGTGCCAGCAGCCAAGGCCACAGGGATCTCGGTGGCTACACCTTC. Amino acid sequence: CASSQGHRDLGGYTF.

The CDR3 region has the DNA TGTGCCAGCAGCAAAGAGGACAGGGCTGTTTTTGACTACGAGCAGTACTTC. It specifies CASSKEDRAVFDYEQYF. The genes are TRBV21-1 and TRBJ2-7; TRBD1, the table's D call, lacks a check against the DNA. TRBV21-1 is annotated as a pseudogene. The CDR3 totals 17 residues.

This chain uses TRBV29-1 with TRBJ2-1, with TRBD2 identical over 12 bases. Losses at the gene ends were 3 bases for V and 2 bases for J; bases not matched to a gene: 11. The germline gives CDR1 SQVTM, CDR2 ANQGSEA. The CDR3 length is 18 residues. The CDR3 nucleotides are TGCAGCGTTGAGGGTCTAGCGGGAGGGCCTACCGCCTACAATGAGCAGTTCTTC. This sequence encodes CSVEGLAGGPTAYNEQFF.

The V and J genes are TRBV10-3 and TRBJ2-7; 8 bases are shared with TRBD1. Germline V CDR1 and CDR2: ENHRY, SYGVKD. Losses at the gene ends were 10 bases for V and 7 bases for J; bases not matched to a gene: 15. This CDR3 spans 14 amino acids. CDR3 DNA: TGTGCCACTACCCCCGGGACAGGTTCTTTAGAGCAGTACTTC. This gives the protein CATTPGTGSLEQYF.

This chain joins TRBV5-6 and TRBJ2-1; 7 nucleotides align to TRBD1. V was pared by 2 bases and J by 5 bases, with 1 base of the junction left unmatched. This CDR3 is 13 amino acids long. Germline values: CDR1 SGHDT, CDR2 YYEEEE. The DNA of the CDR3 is TGTGCCAGCAGCTTAGGACAGGACAATGAGCAGTTCTTC. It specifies CASSLGQDNEQFF. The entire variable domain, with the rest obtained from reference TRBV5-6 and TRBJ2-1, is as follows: DAGVTQSPTHLIKTRGQQVTLRCSPKSGHDTVSWYQQALGQGPQFIFQYYEEEERQRGNFPDRFSGHQFPNYSSELNVNALLLGDSALYLCASSLGQDNEQFFGPGTRLTVL.

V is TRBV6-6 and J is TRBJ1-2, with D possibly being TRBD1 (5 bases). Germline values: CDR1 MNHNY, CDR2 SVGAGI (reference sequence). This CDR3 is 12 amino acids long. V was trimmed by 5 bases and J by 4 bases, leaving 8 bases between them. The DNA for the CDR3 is TGTGCCAGCAGTCTTGACAGCTATGGCTACACCTTC. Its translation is CASSLDSYGYTF.